This T cell receptor (beta chain) was captured in a study of T cell changes during pregnancy in multiple sclerosis. The CDR3 runs to 16 residues. V was trimmed by 5 bases and J by 3 bases, leaving 17 bases between them. Germline lookup yields CDR1 KGHSH and CDR2 LQKENI. The method was immunoSEQ multiplex PCR; TCRdb's version includes in-frame clones alone and lacks a portion of them. This table holds about 42,000 clones, around 92% found once. The chain is built from TRBV18 and TRBJ1-5; D remains unclear. The TCR comes from a female donor in good health, enrolled as a control in a pregnancy study. The sequencing here drew on CD4+ T cells from peripheral blood mononuclear cells, taken in the second trimester of pregnancy. The CDR3 spells CASSDNDPGANQPQHF. CDR3 nucleotides: TGTGCCAGCTCAGACAATGACCCAGGTGCCAATCAGCCCCAGCATTTT.